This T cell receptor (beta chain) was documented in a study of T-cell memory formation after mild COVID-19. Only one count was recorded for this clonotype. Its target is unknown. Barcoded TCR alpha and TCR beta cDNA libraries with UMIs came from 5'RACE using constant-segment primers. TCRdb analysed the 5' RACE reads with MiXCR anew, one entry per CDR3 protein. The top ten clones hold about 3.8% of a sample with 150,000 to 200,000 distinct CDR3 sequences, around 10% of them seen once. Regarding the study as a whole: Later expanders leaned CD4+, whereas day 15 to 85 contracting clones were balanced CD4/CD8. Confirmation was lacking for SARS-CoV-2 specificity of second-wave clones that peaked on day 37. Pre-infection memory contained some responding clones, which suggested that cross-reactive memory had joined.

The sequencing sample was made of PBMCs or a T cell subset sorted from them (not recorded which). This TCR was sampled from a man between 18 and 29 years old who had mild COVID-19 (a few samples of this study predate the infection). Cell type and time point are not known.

CDR3 bases: TGTGCCACCAGTGGCCTCGGGGGCAATGAGCAGTTCTTC. Protein: CATSGLGGNEQFF. V is TRBV24-1 and J is TRBJ2-1, with D possibly TRBD2 on 6 matching bases. Germline values: CDR1 KGHDR, CDR2 SFDVKD. With 5 bases removed from V and 6 bases from J, the gap between germline ends came to 10 bases. CDR3 size: 13 residues.